The next 17 T cell receptor beta chains were all read from a single sample in a study of cytomegalovirus exposure and HLA in healthy donors. Primers for the PCR totalled 60 Vbeta and 13 Jbeta. Assay used: immunoSEQ multiplex PCR; TCRdb lists only in-frame clones, some missing. The table lists some 180,000 clones, roughly 70% of them singletons. The sample comprised PBMCs. Every receptor here comes from a woman under 30 in good health and CMV-seropositive.

The chain is built from TRBV16 and TRBJ2-3; TRBD1 aligns across 9 bases. The germline V gene encodes CDR1 KGHSY and CDR2 FQNENV. The junction had 7 bases not matched to a gene; V was cut back by 4 bases and J by 5 bases. The CDR3 spans 15 residues. As DNA, the CDR3 is TGTGCCAGCAGCCCTTGGACAGGGGCTCAAGATACGCAGTATTTT. It codes for CASSPWTGAQDTQYF. The complete variable domain, with remaining parts taken from reference TRBV16 and TRBJ2-3, reads GEEVAQTPKHLVRGEGQKAKLYCAPIKGHSYVFWYQQVLKNEFKFLISFQNENVFDETGMPKERFSAKCLPNSPCSLEIQATKLEDSAVYFCASSPWTGAQDTQYFGPGTRLTVL.

This clone has only a few counts. The rearrangement joins TRBV6-4 to TRBJ1-6, with 10 bases identical to TRBD1. Germline values: CDR1 MRHNA, CDR2 SNTAGT. The CDR3 covers 17 residues. Germline trimming cut 0 bases from V and 9 bases from J; bases unmatched to any gene: 8. The CDR3 reads CASSDSISGQGSSPLHF. The CDR3 region has the DNA TGTGCCAGCAGTGACTCGATTTCGGGACAGGGGTCTTCACCCCTCCACTTT.

V usage is TRBV7-9 and J usage is TRBJ1-1; 7 bases align to TRBD1. There are 13 residues in the CDR3. Trimming removed 3 bases from V and 4 bases from J; junction bases left unmatched: 2. Germline V gene data show CDR1 as SEHNR and CDR2 as FQNEAQ (reference sequence). CDR3 in DNA: TGTGCCAGCAGCTTCCAGGGGGGCACTGAAGCTTTCTTT. Translating it yields CASSFQGGTEAFF.

The chain has TRBV7-9 and TRBJ2-2; TRBD1 matches at 8 bases. V gave up 6 bases and J gave up 6 bases; unmatched junction bases: 9. Germline V gives CDR1 SEHNR, CDR2 FQNEAQ (reference sequence). This CDR3 spans 15 amino acids. CDR3 nucleotide sequence: TGTGCCAGCAGTCCCCGGGACAGGCTTCCCGGGGAGCTGTTTTTT. This sequence encodes CASSPRDRLPGELFF.

This chain links TRBV7-8 with TRBJ2-7, with TRBD2 identical over 8 bases. CDR1 is SGHVS and CDR2 is FQNEAQ in the germline V gene. With 2 bases clipped from V and 4 bases from J, the junction kept 7 bases outside the gene matches. The CDR3 covers 15 residues. The CDR3 bases are TGTGCCAGCAGCTTAAGTAGCGGGGCCGAATACGAGCAGTACTTC. Its translation: CASSLSSGAEYEQYF.

The genes are TRBV7-2 and TRBJ2-2, with D possibly TRBD2 on 6 matching bases. The V gene lost 2 bases and the J gene lost 5 bases, with 15 bases spanning the gap. CDR3 length: 16 residues. CDR1 is SGHTA and CDR2 is FQGNSA in the germline V gene. The DNA of the CDR3 is TGTGCCAGCAGCTTACTTTGGGGAGGTGAAACCGGGGAGCTGTTTTTT. Its translation: CASSLLWGGETGELFF.

The chain joins TRBV10-2 to TRBJ2-1; 8 nucleotides align to TRBD1. J lost 3 bases, V lost 0 bases, and 4 bases had no gene match. The CDR3 has 16 amino acids. In germline, CDR1 is WSHSY, CDR2 SAAADI. CDR3 bases: TGCGCCAGCAGTGAGTCGGCCGGGACAGGCTACAATGAGCAGTTCTTC. Translation gives CASSESAGTGYNEQFF.

The rearrangement links TRBV5-6 to TRBJ2-7, with 7 nucleotides matching TRBD1. With 3 bases clipped from V and 6 bases from J, the junction kept 9 bases outside the gene matches. The CDR3 totals 14 residues. Germline V lookup: CDR1 SGHDT, CDR2 YYEEEE. In DNA, the CDR3 is TGTGCCAGCAGCTACCGGGACAGAAGGGGCGAGCAGTACTTC. Translation: CASSYRDRRGEQYF.

This chain uses TRBV30 with TRBJ1-2; possibly TRBD1 for D (6 bases). Germline V lookup: CDR1 GTSNPN, CDR2 SVGIG (reference sequence). CDR3 length: 14 amino acids. The CDR3 here is CAFSGQGFTAGYTF. DNA for the CDR3: TGTGCTTTTTCAGGGCAGGGGTTTACGGCTGGCTACACCTTC.

The V call is TRBV15, the J call TRBJ2-7; D might be TRBD1 (5 bases). The V and J ends lost 0 bases and 1 base respectively, with 13 bases between them. This CDR3 contains 16 residues. In germline, CDR1 is LNHNV, CDR2 YYDKDF (reference sequence). The CDR3 bases are TGTGCCACCAGCAGAGAAGGGGTTGGTAAGTCCTACGAGCAGTACTTC. Residues: CATSREGVGKSYEQYF.

The rearrangement uses TRBV19 and TRBJ2-5; tentatively, D is TRBD1 (6 bases). Germline CDR1 LNHDA, CDR2 SQIVND (reference sequence). V was trimmed by 2 bases and J by 4 bases, leaving 17 bases between them. This CDR3 spans 16 amino acids. The CDR3 DNA is TGTGCCAGTAGTATATCAGGGGTCGTCGGGCGAGAGACCCAGTACTTC. Encoded protein: CASSISGVVGRETQYF. The entire variable domain, with the rest obtained from reference TRBV19 and TRBJ2-5, is as follows: DGGITQSPKYLFRKEGQNVTLSCEQNLNHDAMYWYRQDPGQGLRLIYYSQIVNDFQKGDIAEGYSVSREKKESFPLTVTSAQKNPTAFYLCASSISGVVGRETQYFGPGTRLLVL.

In the case of this clone: Relative to the germline gene, one junction end is altered; a read error may explain this. V usage is TRBV29-1 and J usage is TRBJ1-2, with D possibly being TRBD1 (6 bases). The CDR3 runs 13 residues. Looked up from germline, CDR1 is SQVTM and CDR2 is ANQGSEA. CDR3 region: CGVATGSIYGYTF. The CDR3 nucleotides read TGCGGCGTGGCTACAGGGTCCATCTATGGCTACACCTTC.

The gene calls are TRBV28 and TRBJ1-2; D unclear. CDR3 size: 15 residues. CDR1 and CDR2 (germline): MDHEN, SYDVKM. Trimming cost V 5 bases and J 4 bases, with 17 bases left between them. The CDR3 protein is CASSLREGHGYGYTF. The CDR3 DNA reads TGTGCCAGCAGTCTGAGGGAGGGTCATGGCTATGGCTACACCTTC.

This chain joins TRBV5-6 and TRBJ2-7; tentative D call: TRBD2 (6 bases). Germline-derived CDR1 and CDR2 are SGHDT and YYEEEE. Trimming took 2 bases from V and 2 from J, leaving 11 bases between them. CDR3 length equals 14 residues. The CDR3 loop reads CASSLGTHTYEQYF. DNA for the CDR3: TGTGCCAGCAGCTTAGGGACTCATACCTACGAGCAGTACTTC.

Here the CDR3 DNA reads TGTGCCAGCAGTTTTCAGACAGGGACCCAAGAGACCCAGTACTTC. This codes for CASSFQTGTQETQYF. The chain is built from TRBV6-5 and TRBJ2-5, with TRBD1 matching over 7 bases. There are 15 residues in the CDR3. Looked up from germline, CDR1 is MNHEY and CDR2 is SVGAGI. V lost 4 bases to trimming and J lost 1 base; unmatched junction nucleotides: 6.

This clone was found a few times. The chain recombines TRBV9 with TRBJ2-2; perhaps TRBD1 as D (6 bases). CDR1 is SGDLS and CDR2 is YYNGEE in the germline V gene. The germline V and J ends were trimmed by 3 bases and 6 bases, with 18 bases remaining between them. The CDR3 totals 16 residues. Here the CDR3 reads CASSALGQPGAGELFF. CDR3 nucleotide sequence: TGTGCCAGCAGCGCCCTAGGACAGCCAGGGGCCGGGGAGCTGTTTTTT.

V is TRBV2 and J is TRBJ1-1, with 7 nucleotides matching TRBD1. The J segment lost 10 bases and the V segment lost 5 bases, leaving 13 bases of the junction unmatched. This CDR3 contains 14 residues. The germline CDR1 and CDR2 sequences are SNHLY and FYNNEI. As DNA, the CDR3 is TGTGCCAGCAGTCCTCTCGACAGGGCAGCTCGAGCTTTCTTT. Its translation: CASSPLDRAARAFF.